These T cell receptor beta chains were read from a single sample in a study of blood T cell repertoires in COVID-19. Clones were read by immunoSEQ multiplex PCR, and TCRdb kept only the in-frame ones, dropping some. In the table there are approximately 200,000 clones, around 85% of which are singletons. Sequencing was carried out using peripheral blood. Receptors were obtained from a man between 25 and 39 years old with acute or convalescent COVID-19. Both conserved end residues are part of each CDR3. Each record gives: D gene, V gene, clone size, J gene, CDR3 DNA, CDR3 protein. A D gene is named only where the DNA matches it firmly. Clone size is stated in some rows and not others, as once, few, many or a class when expanded.

D gene: TRBD2; V gene: TRBV27; clone size: once; J gene: TRBJ2-3; CDR3 DNA: TGTGCCAGCAGTTTAAACCTTCTCGGGAGGGCAAGGGATACGCAGTATTTT; CDR3 protein: CASSLNLLGRARDTQYF
D gene: TRBD1; V gene: TRBV10-3; clone size: NA; J gene: TRBJ2-3; CDR3 DNA: TGTGCCATCAGTGGGGGACAGGGGGAAGATACGCAGTATTTT; CDR3 protein: CAISGGQGEDTQYF
D gene: NA; V gene: TRBV3-1/TRBV3-2; clone size: NA; J gene: TRBJ2-7; CDR3 DNA: TGTGCCAGCAGCCGACGGACAGAGGGATCCTACGAGCAGTACTTC; CDR3 protein: CASSRRTEGSYEQYF
D gene: TRBD1; V gene: TRBV28; clone size: NA; J gene: TRBJ2-7; CDR3 DNA: TGTGCCAGCACCTTGGCAGGGGGCTACGAGCAGTACTTC; CDR3 protein: CASTLAGGYEQYF
D gene: NA; V gene: TRBV19; clone size: NA; J gene: TRBJ1-1; CDR3 DNA: TGTGCCAGTAGACCAAACAGAGCCTCTGAAGCTTTCTTT; CDR3 protein: CASRPNRASEAFF
D gene: TRBD1; V gene: TRBV12-3/TRBV12-4; clone size: NA; J gene: TRBJ2-2; CDR3 DNA: TGTGCCAGCCGACAGGGGGCGCCCGGGGAGCTGTTTTTT; CDR3 protein: CASRQGAPGELFF
D gene: NA; V gene: TRBV10-1; clone size: NA; J gene: TRBJ2-1; CDR3 DNA: TGCGCCAGCAGAGCGGATCCCAACAATGAGCAGTTCTTC; CDR3 protein: CASRADPNNEQFF
D gene: TRBD2; V gene: TRBV15; clone size: NA; J gene: TRBJ2-1; CDR3 DNA: TGTGCCACCAGCAGATTTAGCGGGACGAGCTCCTACAATGAGCAGTTCTTC; CDR3 protein: CATSRFSGTSSYNEQFF
D gene: NA; V gene: TRBV19; clone size: NA; J gene: TRBJ1-1; CDR3 DNA: TGTGCCAGTAGTATCGGAGTCCTGACTGAAGCTTTCTTT; CDR3 protein: CASSIGVLTEAFF
D gene: TRBD2; V gene: TRBV19; clone size: NA; J gene: TRBJ2-1; CDR3 DNA: TGTGCCAGTAGTATTGTGGGAGGGCCGAATGAGCAGTTCTTC; CDR3 protein: CASSIVGGPNEQFF
D gene: NA; V gene: TRBV6-5; clone size: NA; J gene: TRBJ1-1; CDR3 DNA: TGTGCCACCCGAACAGGGTCCACTGAAGCTTTCTTT; CDR3 protein: CATRTGSTEAFF
D gene: NA; V gene: TRBV5-1; clone size: once; J gene: TRBJ1-4; CDR3 DNA: TGCGCCAGCAGTCTTTCAGGGGAGCGAGAAAAACTGTTTTTT; CDR3 protein: CASSLSGEREKLFF
D gene: TRBD2; V gene: TRBV7-2; clone size: once; J gene: TRBJ2-6; CDR3 DNA: TGTGCCAGCAGAAGCCCGGGACTAGGGTCATCTGGGGCCAACGTCCTGACTTTC; CDR3 protein: CASRSPGLGSSGANVLTF
D gene: TRBD2; V gene: TRBV7-8; clone size: NA; J gene: TRBJ2-3; CDR3 DNA: TGTGCCAGCAGCCTTCGGACTAGCGGGACAGATACGCAGTATTTT; CDR3 protein: CASSLRTSGTDTQYF
D gene: TRBD2; V gene: TRBV29-1; clone size: NA; J gene: TRBJ2-2; CDR3 DNA: TGCAGCGTTAGCGGGTTAGCGGGAGCAACCGGGGAGCTGTTTTTT; CDR3 protein: CSVSGLAGATGELFF
D gene: NA; V gene: TRBV28; clone size: NA; J gene: TRBJ1-1; CDR3 DNA: TGTGCCAGTCTATGGGGGCTTGAAGCTTTCTTT; CDR3 protein: CASLWGLEAFF
D gene: TRBD1; V gene: TRBV27; clone size: NA; J gene: TRBJ2-1; CDR3 DNA: TGTGCCAGCAGGCCAGGGGGCAGGAATGAGCAGTTCTTC; CDR3 protein: CASRPGGRNEQFF
D gene: TRBD2; V gene: TRBV29-1; clone size: once; J gene: TRBJ2-5; CDR3 DNA: TGCAGCGTTGACCTTAAATGGACTAGCCTTCAAGAGACCCAGTACTTC; CDR3 protein: CSVDLKWTSLQETQYF
D gene: NA; V gene: TRBV15; clone size: NA; J gene: TRBJ1-4; CDR3 DNA: TGTGCCACCAGCAGAGACAGGACTAATGAAAAACTGTTTTTT; CDR3 protein: CATSRDRTNEKLFF
D gene: NA; V gene: TRBV5-1; clone size: NA; J gene: TRBJ1-1; CDR3 DNA: TGCGCCAGCAGCTTGGCCGACAGCAACACTGAAGCTTTCTTT; CDR3 protein: CASSLADSNTEAFF
D gene: TRBD1; V gene: TRBV5-5; clone size: NA; J gene: TRBJ2-5; CDR3 DNA: TGTGCCAGCAGCCACGGGACAGGGAGGGAGACCCAGTACTTC; CDR3 protein: CASSHGTGRETQYF
D gene: NA; V gene: TRBV6-5; clone size: NA; J gene: TRBJ2-1; CDR3 DNA: TGTGCCAGCAAACCGGGACTTGCGTACAATGAGCAGTTCTTC; CDR3 protein: CASKPGLAYNEQFF
D gene: TRBD1; V gene: TRBV30; clone size: NA; J gene: TRBJ2-1; CDR3 DNA: TGTGCCTTCCGGGACAGGGGGCTCAATGAGCAGTTCTTC; CDR3 protein: CAFRDRGLNEQFF
D gene: NA; V gene: TRBV5-1; clone size: NA; J gene: TRBJ2-1; CDR3 DNA: TGCGCCAGCAGCCGGGGAACGGGGAGCTCCTACAATGAGCAGTTCTTC; CDR3 protein: CASSRGTGSSYNEQFF
D gene: NA; V gene: TRBV15; clone size: NA; J gene: TRBJ2-7; CDR3 DNA: TGTGCCACCAGCAGAGTAGGACTGTCCTCCTACGAGCAGTACTTC; CDR3 protein: CATSRVGLSSYEQYF
D gene: NA; V gene: TRBV7-9; clone size: NA; J gene: TRBJ2-7; CDR3 DNA: TGTGCCAGCAGCTATGAGGAAATATCCTACGAGCAGTACTTC; CDR3 protein: CASSYEEISYEQYF
D gene: NA; V gene: TRBV5-1; clone size: NA; J gene: TRBJ2-1; CDR3 DNA: TGCGCCAGCAGCTTTAGTGTCGATGAGCAGTTCTTC; CDR3 protein: CASSFSVDEQFF
D gene: NA; V gene: TRBV28; clone size: NA; J gene: TRBJ1-4; CDR3 DNA: TGTGCCAGCACCCCAGAGTTGGGGGCTAGTGAAAAACTGTTTTTT; CDR3 protein: CASTPELGASEKLFF
D gene: TRBD1; V gene: TRBV6-6; clone size: NA; J gene: TRBJ2-1; CDR3 DNA: TGTGCCAGCAGTCCGACAGGGTACAATGAGCAGTTCTTC; CDR3 protein: CASSPTGYNEQFF
D gene: TRBD2; V gene: TRBV11-2; clone size: NA; J gene: TRBJ2-7; CDR3 DNA: TGTGCCAGCAGCGAGGGACTAGCGGGGATTGGGGAGCAGTACTTC; CDR3 protein: CASSEGLAGIGEQYF
D gene: TRBD1; V gene: TRBV27; clone size: NA; J gene: TRBJ2-2; CDR3 DNA: TGTGCCAGCACCCCCCGGGACAGGGCGAACACCGGGGAGCTGTTTTTT; CDR3 protein: CASTPRDRANTGELFF
D gene: NA; V gene: TRBV6-1; clone size: once; J gene: TRBJ2-7; CDR3 DNA: TGTGCCAGCAGTGAACGAGGCTTATGGGAGCAGTACTTC; CDR3 protein: CASSERGLWEQYF
D gene: NA; V gene: TRBV3-1/TRBV3-2; clone size: NA; J gene: TRBJ2-2; CDR3 DNA: TGTGCCAGCAGCCAGGGTGGGAGCAAGGGGGAGCTGTTTTTT; CDR3 protein: CASSQGGSKGELFF
D gene: NA; V gene: TRBV6-6; clone size: NA; J gene: TRBJ1-3; CDR3 DNA: TGTGCCAGCAGTAACCGGGACTCTGCTGGAAACACCATATATTTT; CDR3 protein: CASSNRDSAGNTIYF
D gene: TRBD2; V gene: TRBV28; clone size: NA; J gene: TRBJ2-7; CDR3 DNA: TGTGCCAGCGACCGGACTAGCGGGAGCTACGAGCAGTACTTC; CDR3 protein: CASDRTSGSYEQYF
D gene: TRBD1; V gene: TRBV30; clone size: once; J gene: TRBJ2-7; CDR3 DNA: TGTGCCTGGGGGGACAGGGCCCTGACTGGGCAGTACTTC; CDR3 protein: CAWGDRALTGQYF
D gene: NA; V gene: TRBV9; clone size: NA; J gene: TRBJ1-1; CDR3 DNA: TGTGCCAGCTCCCGACTCGGAGGCGGCACTGAAGCTTTCTTT; CDR3 protein: CASSRLGGGTEAFF
D gene: NA; V gene: TRBV28; clone size: NA; J gene: TRBJ2-1; CDR3 DNA: TGTGCCAGCAAGGGGGAGAGGGATTACAATGAGCAGTTCTTC; CDR3 protein: CASKGERDYNEQFF
D gene: NA; V gene: TRBV2; clone size: NA; J gene: TRBJ2-7; CDR3 DNA: TGTGCCAGCAGTGAAGCGCGGGGCCTGGGGAGCTACGAGCAGTACTTC; CDR3 protein: CASSEARGLGSYEQYF
D gene: NA; V gene: TRBV11-3; clone size: once; J gene: TRBJ2-2; CDR3 DNA: TGTGCCAGCAGCCCCCGGGAAGGGGGGAACACCGGGGAGCTGTTTTTT; CDR3 protein: CASSPREGGNTGELFF
D gene: TRBD2; V gene: TRBV18; clone size: NA; J gene: TRBJ2-7; CDR3 DNA: TGTGCCAGCTCCCGGGGGGGCGGCTCCTACGAGCAGTACTTC; CDR3 protein: CASSRGGGSYEQYF
D gene: NA; V gene: TRBV9; clone size: NA; J gene: TRBJ1-2; CDR3 DNA: TGTGCCAGCAGCGTAGAAGGAGGTTCTAACTATGGCTACACCTTC; CDR3 protein: CASSVEGGSNYGYTF
D gene: TRBD1; V gene: TRBV2; clone size: NA; J gene: TRBJ1-1; CDR3 DNA: TGTGCCAGCACCTACTCGCAGGGGGGAACTGAAGCTTTCTTT; CDR3 protein: CASTYSQGGTEAFF
D gene: NA; V gene: TRBV2; clone size: NA; J gene: TRBJ2-1; CDR3 DNA: TGTGCCAGCAGTGGTTTTGGTGACAGGAGCTCCTACAATGAGCAGTTCTTC; CDR3 protein: CASSGFGDRSSYNEQFF
D gene: TRBD1; V gene: TRBV3-1/TRBV3-2; clone size: NA; J gene: TRBJ1-2; CDR3 DNA: TGTGCCAGCAGCTCGTCCCGGGACAGGGGGCTCCGGAACTATGGCTACACCTTC; CDR3 protein: CASSSSRDRGLRNYGYTF
D gene: TRBD1; V gene: TRBV2; clone size: NA; J gene: TRBJ2-3; CDR3 DNA: TGTGCCAGCAGCCAGGTGACAGGGGGTACAGATACGCAGTATTTT; CDR3 protein: CASSQVTGGTDTQYF
D gene: TRBD1; V gene: TRBV24-1; clone size: NA; J gene: TRBJ2-6; CDR3 DNA: TGTGCCACCAGTGACCCGCCGGGACAGGACCCTACGGGGGCCAACGTCCTGACTTTC; CDR3 protein: CATSDPPGQDPTGANVLTF
D gene: TRBD1; V gene: TRBV18; clone size: NA; J gene: TRBJ1-3; CDR3 DNA: TGTGCCAGCTCACCGGACAGGAGCTCTGGAAACACCATATATTTT; CDR3 protein: CASSPDRSSGNTIYF
D gene: TRBD2; V gene: TRBV11-2; clone size: NA; J gene: TRBJ2-7; CDR3 DNA: TGTGCCAGCAGCCCGCGGGGGGCCCAGGGCTACGAGCAGTACTTC; CDR3 protein: CASSPRGAQGYEQYF
D gene: NA; V gene: TRBV6-6; clone size: NA; J gene: TRBJ2-1; CDR3 DNA: TGTGCCAGCAGGCCGATGGCGGGCAATGAGCAGTTCTTC; CDR3 protein: CASRPMAGNEQFF
D gene: TRBD1; V gene: TRBV6-1; clone size: NA; J gene: TRBJ2-5; CDR3 DNA: TGTGCCAGCAGTGAATTTAGGGGACAGGGAGGGACAGAGACCCAGTACTTC; CDR3 protein: CASSEFRGQGGTETQYF
D gene: TRBD1; V gene: TRBV6-5; clone size: NA; J gene: TRBJ2-3; CDR3 DNA: TGTGCCAGCAGTCACAGGGGACGGAAAGATACGCAGTATTTT; CDR3 protein: CASSHRGRKDTQYF
D gene: NA; V gene: TRBV12-3/TRBV12-4; clone size: NA; J gene: TRBJ1-1; CDR3 DNA: TGTGCCAGCAGCCATAACACTGAAGCTTTCTTT; CDR3 protein: CASSHNTEAFF
D gene: TRBD1; V gene: TRBV7-3; clone size: medium-sized; J gene: TRBJ1-1; CDR3 DNA: TGTGCCAGCAGCTCCCTGGACAGGGACACTGAAGCTTTCTTT; CDR3 protein: CASSSLDRDTEAFF